One sample yielded the 21 T cell receptor beta chains listed below, sequenced in a study of T cells in women clearing cervical HPV infection. The protocol was immunoSEQ multiplex PCR, while the TCRdb copy is restricted to in-frame clones and leaves out a portion. Recorded for this sample: around 39,000 clones. Sequencing was performed on blood buffy coat. Receptors were obtained from a woman aged 18-70 years with a cervical HPV16 infection that either progressed to CIN3+ or cleared (not recorded which).

A note on this clone: The read ends 3 residues shy of where the CDR3 ends; the end is completed using the germline J gene. The rearrangement links TRBV18 to TRBJ1-2, with a weak D call TRBD1 (5 bases). This CDR3 region has 15 residues. Germline lookup yields CDR1 KGHSH and CDR2 LQKENI. The chain's CDR3 is CASSQRLAGLYDYTF. The sequenced part of the CDR3 DNA is TGTGCCAGCTCACAGAGACTAGCGGGACTCTACGAC.

To note about this clone: The CDR3 end falls 3 residues outside the read, so it is completed with the germline J gene. The V and J genes are TRBV7-2 and TRBJ2-7, with 8 bases lining up with TRBD1. Per the germline V gene, CDR1 is SGHTA and CDR2 is FQGNSA. The J segment lost 5 bases and the V segment lost 4 bases, leaving 10 bases of the junction unmatched. This CDR3 has 15 amino acids. The CDR3 DNA, read in part, is TGTGCCAGCAGCTCCGGACAGGGTCAATGGGACGAG. Amino acid sequence: CASSSGQGQWDE. The CDR3 reads in full as CASSSGQGQWDEQYF.

Concerning this clone itself: The read ends 3 residues shy of where the CDR3 ends; the end is completed using the germline J gene. The chain is built from TRBV19 and TRBJ2-5; 9 nucleotides agree with TRBD2. V lost 5 bases, J lost 1 base, and 5 bases stayed unmatched. The CDR3 sequence is 15 residues long. Germline-derived CDR1 and CDR2 are LNHDA and SQIVND (reference sequence). The DNA read from the CDR3 is TGTGCCAGTAGTCCTTTTAGCGGGAGCCAAGAGACC. Translated, it gives CASSPFSGSQET. The whole CDR3 protein is CASSPFSGSQETQYF.

CDR3 sequence reads: CASSTHRGQYNEQFF. The part of the CDR3 DNA that was read is TGTGCCAGCAGCACCCACAGGGGACAATACAATGAG. The rearrangement joins TRBV7-6 to TRBJ2-1; 7 positions match TRBD1. The observed sequence ends 3 residues before the CDR3 terminus, with the missing tail filled in from the germline J gene. Germline V CDR1 and CDR2: SGHVS, FNYEAQ. V was pared by 5 bases and J by 4 bases, with 8 bases of the junction left unmatched. The length of the CDR3 is 15 residues.

As regards this clone: The CDR3 goes on 3 residues after the read ends, and that part is filled in from the germline J gene. This chain connects TRBV7-9 to TRBJ1-2; D is uncertain. The CDR3 totals 15 residues. Germline V gene data show CDR1 as SEHNR and CDR2 as FQNEAQ (reference sequence). The covered CDR3 bases are TGTGCCAGCAGCCCAAGGTCTAGCGGGTTAGATGAC. Its translation: CASSPRSSGLDD. The full CDR3 reads CASSPRSSGLDDYTF.

Notes on this clone: One end of the junction fails to match germline, which may point to a read error. Partial CDR3 DNA: TGCGCCAGCAGCCAAGACAGTAGGCGGGGCATGAACACTGAA. Its protein is CASSQDSRRGMNTE. The CDR3 as a whole reads CASSQDSRRGMNTEAFF. The V call is TRBV4-2, the J call TRBJ1-1; D may be TRBD1 (5 bases). Coverage ceases 3 residues before the CDR3 finishes, and the germline J gene fills in the end. The CDR3 extends over 17 amino acids. Germline CDR1 LGHNA, CDR2 YNFKEQ.

As to this clone: The read is 3 residues too short to cover the CDR3 end, so that end is filled in from the germline J gene. The V and J genes are TRBV5-5 and TRBJ2-3, with D maybe TRBD2 (6 bases). This CDR3 contains 15 residues. V lost 5 bases, J lost 0 bases, and 13 bases lay in between. In germline, CDR1 is SGHKS, CDR2 YYEKEE (reference sequence). The CDR3 spells CASREGLFSTDTQYF. The CDR3 DNA, read in part, is TGTGCCAGCAGGGAAGGACTATTTAGCACAGATACG. Based on the CDR3 plus reference TRBV5-5 and TRBJ2-3, the full variable domain is DAGVTQSPTHLIKTRGQQVTLRCSPISGHKSVSWYQQVLGQGPQFIFQYYEKEERGRGNFPDRFSARQFPNYSSELNVNALLLGDSALYLCASREGLFSTDTQYFGPGTRLTVL.

In the case of this clone: The read stops 3 residues short of the end of the CDR3; the missing end is completed from the germline J gene. The rearrangement links TRBV7-3 to TRBJ2-1, with 12 bases fitting TRBD1. CDR3 size: 15 residues. After removal of 4 bases from V and 6 bases from J, the junction contained 4 bases not matched to a gene. Germline V gene data show CDR1 as SGHTA and CDR2 as FQGTGA. Incomplete CDR3 DNA: TGTGCCAGCAGCTCGGGACAGGGGGCTTTCAATGAG. Translation gives CASSSGQGAFNE. The complete CDR3 reads CASSSGQGAFNEQFF. Combining the CDR3 with reference TRBV7-3 and TRBJ2-1 gives the whole variable domain GAGVSQTPSNKVTEKGKYVELRCDPISGHTALYWYRQSLGQGPEFLIYFQGTGAADDSGLPNDRFFAVRPEGSVSTLKIQRTERGDSAVYLCASSSGQGAFNEQFFGPGTRLTVL.

Concerning this clone itself: The CDR3 goes on 3 residues after the read ends, and that part is filled in from the germline J gene. The V and J genes are TRBV4-2 and TRBJ2-7; 11 bases fit TRBD2. This CDR3 region has 17 residues. J lost 4 bases, V lost 2 bases, and 10 bases had no gene match. CDR1 is LGHNA and CDR2 is YNFKEQ in the germline V gene. CDR3: CASSQLYGTSGAYEQYF. CDR3 DNA (partial): TGTGCCAGCAGCCAACTATACGGGACTAGCGGTGCTTACGAG.

With respect to this clone: The read ends 3 residues early relative to the CDR3; the germline J gene fills the gap. The chain is built from TRBV5-4 and TRBJ2-3, with D unclear. CDR1 and CDR2 from the germline V gene are SGHNT and YYREEE (reference sequence). This CDR3 contains 13 residues. The CDR3 DNA, read in part, is TGTGCCAGCAGCTTCAGAGCGCAAGAGACG. Protein: CASSFRAQET. The entire CDR3 reads CASSFRAQETQYF.

On this clone itself: The CDR3 end is not reached by the read, which stops 3 residues before it; the germline J gene fills it in. V is TRBV7-3 and J is TRBJ2-1; unclear D gene. This CDR3 spans 12 amino acids. V lost 0 bases and J 9 bases, leaving 6 bases between the germline ends. Germline-derived CDR1 and CDR2 are SGHTA and FQGTGA. Incomplete CDR3 DNA: TGTGCCAGCAGCTTAACGGCTCGTGAG. Translated, it gives CASSLTARE. From start to end, the CDR3 is CASSLTAREQFF. The entire variable domain, with the rest obtained from reference TRBV7-3 and TRBJ2-1, is as follows: GAGVSQTPSNKVTEKGKYVELRCDPISGHTALYWYRQSLGQGPEFLIYFQGTGAADDSGLPNDRFFAVRPEGSVSTLKIQRTERGDSAVYLCASSLTAREQFFGPGTRLTVL.

CDR3 DNA (partial): TGTGCCAGCAGACTAAGGGAGGCACAGGGCGTTGGAGATACG. Its translation: CASRLREAQGVGDT. The whole CDR3 is CASRLREAQGVGDTQYF. The chain combines TRBV7-8 with TRBJ2-3, with D perhaps given as TRBD1 or TRBD2 (6 bases each). With the read ending 3 residues before the CDR3 end, the germline J gene is used to fill in that end. Trimming left V 6 bases short and J 5 bases short, with 24 bases between. The germline gives CDR1 SGHVS, CDR2 FQNEAQ. The CDR3 has 17 amino acids.

Incomplete CDR3 DNA: TGTGCCAGCAGCTCCGAGGCGGTATATCACACTGAA. Its protein product is CASSSEAVYHTE. The CDR3, in full, reads CASSSEAVYHTEAFF. The rearrangement links TRBV5-6 to TRBJ1-1; D not certain. The CDR3 is cut off 3 residues early in the read; its end comes from the germline J gene. The CDR3 sequence is 15 residues long. The ends were cut back, 3 bases at V and 3 bases at J, with 15 bases in the middle. Germline V CDR1 and CDR2: SGHDT, YYEEEE.

In the case of this clone: Sequencing ends 3 residues short of the CDR3 end; the germline J gene provides the rest. The genes are TRBV20-1 and TRBJ2-1, with TRBD2 matching over 8 bases. Germline trimming cut 3 bases from V and 7 bases from J; bases unmatched to any gene: 2. The CDR3 has 12 residues. Germline V CDR1 and CDR2: DFQATT, SNEGSKA (reference sequence). The sequenced CDR3 bases are TGCAGTGCTAGCGGGAGGGGTAATGAG. It codes for CSASGRGNE. The entire CDR3 protein reads CSASGRGNEQFF.

As regards this clone: The missing CDR3 end, 3 residues past where the read stops, is filled in from the germline J gene. The rearrangement joins TRBV20-1 to TRBJ2-5; 7 bases fit TRBD2. The CDR3 extends over 16 amino acids. The germline V gene encodes CDR1 DFQATT and CDR2 SNEGSKA (reference sequence). V lost 3 bases, J lost 1 base, and 11 bases stayed unmatched. The DNA read from the CDR3 is TGCAGTGCTAGGGCAAAGCGGGGAAGGGTCCAAGAGACC. Translation: CSARAKRGRVQET. The full CDR3 protein is CSARAKRGRVQETQYF.

Comments on this clone: The sequence runs out 3 residues before the end of the CDR3; the remainder is reconstructed from the germline J gene. This sequence joins TRBV12-3 or TRBV12-4 and TRBJ2-3; 12 bases are shared with TRBD2. This CDR3 is 18 amino acids long. The J segment lost 3 bases and the V segment lost 1 base, leaving 8 bases of the junction unmatched. The chain's CDR3 is CASSLGGGLAGTTDTQYF. CDR3 DNA (partial): TGTGCCAGCAGTTTAGGAGGGGGACTAGCGGGTACTACAGATACG.

Notes on this clone: The DNA ends 3 residues before the CDR3 does, and the rest of the CDR3 is filled in from the germline J gene. The chain carries TRBV2 and TRBJ2-3; D unresolved. CDR3 length equals 15 residues. Germline-derived CDR1 and CDR2 are SNHLY and FYNNEI. CDR3 in amino acids: CASSELGGYQETQYF. The CDR3 bases that were read are TGTGCCAGCAGTGAACTTGGCGGATACCAAGAGACG.

Turning to this clone: The read halts 3 residues ahead of the CDR3 end, with the missing end drawn from the germline J gene. The chain recombines TRBV2 with TRBJ1-3; D not resolved. The V and J ends lost 4 bases and 0 bases respectively, with 7 bases between them. CDR3 length equals 14 residues. Germline CDR1 is SNHLY and CDR2 is FYNNEI. The CDR3 protein is CASSVEGSGNTIYF. The part of the CDR3 DNA that was read is TGTGCCAGCAGTGTAGAGGGCTCTGGAAACACC.

Concerning this clone itself: The CDR3 end lies 3 residues beyond the end of the read and is filled in from the germline J gene. V is TRBV7-2 and J is TRBJ2-4, with a weak D call TRBD1 (5 bases). CDR3 size: 16 residues. Germline CDR1 is SGHTA and CDR2 is FQGNSA. Trimming pared 0 bases from V and 2 bases from J, leaving 11 bases between. CDR3 bases read: TGTGCCAGCAGCTTAGCGGGGCTAGGTTCCAAAAACATT. Its protein is CASSLAGLGSKNI. Given in full, the CDR3 is CASSLAGLGSKNIQYF.

About this clone itself: The read is 3 residues too short to cover the CDR3 end, so that end is filled in from the germline J gene. The chain links TRBV11-2 to TRBJ1-3, with no clear D. The CDR3 length is 14 residues. Trimming took 0 bases from V and 4 from J, leaving 7 bases between them. Germline V lookup: CDR1 SGHAT, CDR2 FQNNGV. The CDR3 DNA, read in part, is TGTGCCAGCAGCTTAGACGGGTCCGGAAACACC. Translating it yields CASSLDGSGNT. The entire CDR3 is CASSLDGSGNTIYF.

As regards this clone: The CDR3 end falls 3 residues outside the read, so it is completed with the germline J gene. The chain combines TRBV19 with TRBJ1-1, with D hard to call. From germline, CDR1 is LNHDA and CDR2 SQIVND (reference sequence). The CDR3 contains 15 residues. With 0 bases removed from V and 1 base from J, the gap between germline ends came to 9 bases. The CDR3 sequence is CASSIDRSGNTEAFF. Incomplete CDR3 DNA: TGTGCCAGTAGTATAGATCGGTCCGGGAACACTGAA.